Given below is one T cell receptor (beta chain) in context. TCRdb called the 5' RACE reads again in MiXCR, with one record for every CDR3 protein. The sample lists 130,000 to 150,000 distinct CDR3 sequences, approximately 5.7% occurring once. This sample is drawn from a study of T-cell memory formation after mild COVID-19. CDR1 SGHDN and CDR2 FVKESK come from the germline V gene. This CDR3 is 16 amino acids long. Trimming took 0 bases from V and 3 from J; bases not matched to a gene: 6. This sequence was found in an adult woman who had mild COVID-19 (a few samples of this study predate the infection). Cell type and time point are not known. J is TRBJ2-7 and V is TRBV14; TRBD2 agrees at 9 bases. Material for sequencing was PBMCs or a T cell subset sorted from them (not recorded which). The chain's CDR3 is CASSQEGTSFDYEQYF. The CDR3 DNA is TGTGCCAGCAGCCAAGAGGGGACTAGCTTCGACTACGAGCAGTACTTC.